Presented here are 10 T cell receptor beta chains from one specimen sequenced in a study of spatial heterogeneity in lung cancer. For these TCRs, the target antigens are not known. General study results and limits: Mutation tallies in tumors tracked expanded intratumoral alpha and beta TCR counts.

TCRdb itself ran the 5' RACE reads through MiXCR, one entry per CDR3 protein. Here the sample spans approximately 8,000 distinct CDR3 sequences, approximately 8% being singletons. Time point: sample taken at primary tumor resection. The sample was lung tumor tissue, taken at surgery. These receptors were taken from a male donor with early-stage non-small cell lung cancer.

By proportion, this clonotype is medium-sized. The chain has TRBV6-5 and TRBJ2-1; weak D call: TRBD2 (6 bases). Germline loops: CDR1 MNHEY, CDR2 SVGAGI. V shed 2 bases and J shed 4 bases, with 12 bases lying between them. CDR3 length: 15 residues. The CDR3 sequence: CASSYRASVYNEQFF. CDR3 nucleotide sequence: TGTGCCAGCAGTTACAGGGCTAGCGTGTACAATGAGCAGTTCTTC.

This clonotype is classed as medium-sized. V is TRBV29-1 and J is TRBJ2-5, with a weak D call TRBD1 (7 bases). The CDR3 is made up of 14 amino acids. Germline CDR1 is SQVTM and CDR2 is ANQGSEA. The V gene lost 3 bases and the J gene lost 6 bases, with 17 bases spanning the gap. The CDR3 spells CSVDRAGGRKTQYF. CDR3 bases: TGCAGCGTTGATAGGGCAGGGGGGAGGAAGACCCAGTACTTC. Together with reference TRBV29-1 and TRBJ2-5, the CDR3 gives the full variable domain: SAVISQKPSRDICQRGTSLTIQCQVDSQVTMMFWYRQQPGQSLTLIATANQGSEATYESGFVIDKFPISRPNLTFSTLTVSNMSPEDSSIYLCSVDRAGGRKTQYFGPGTRLLVL.

The table lists this clonotype with many counts. The chain uses TRBV28 and TRBJ1-5; D gene uncertain. The germline gives CDR1 MDHEN, CDR2 SYDVKM. Deletions cut 1 base from V and 3 bases from J, with 10 bases between. The CDR3 has 15 residues. The CDR3 coding sequence is TGTGCCAGCAGTTTATTCGGTCTAAACAATCAGCCCCAGCATTTT. Protein product: CASSLFGLNNQPQHF. Full variable domain (outside the CDR3, taken from reference TRBV28 and TRBJ1-5): DVKVTQSSRYLVKRTGEKVFLECVQDMDHENMFWYRQDPGLGLRLIYFSYDVKMKEKGDIPEGYSVSREKKERFSLILESASTNQTSMYLCASSLFGLNNQPQHFGDGTRLSIL.

The table lists this clonotype with many counts. The chain is built from TRBV29-1 and TRBJ2-2, with D perhaps TRBD1 (5 bases). Germline V gives CDR1 SQVTM, CDR2 ANQGSEA. The CDR3 is made up of 14 amino acids. Between the trimmed V and J ends, which lost 2 bases and 5 bases, there was a span of 12 bases. The CDR3 protein is CSVEQGSRTGELFF. CDR3 bases: TGCAGCGTTGAACAGGGAAGTAGAACCGGGGAGCTGTTTTTT.

This clonotype is termed medium-sized (0.01 to 0.1%). This chain connects TRBV19 to TRBJ2-5; 9 nucleotides line up with TRBD1. Unmatched junction bases numbered 6, after V lost 6 bases and J lost 4 bases. CDR3 length: 14 amino acids. Looked up from germline, CDR1 is LNHDA and CDR2 is SQIVND (reference sequence). CDR3 nucleotide sequence: TGTGCCAGTAGAGGGACAGGGAGAGGAGAGACCCAGTACTTC. Translated, it gives CASRGTGRGETQYF.

The chain links TRBV21-1 to TRBJ1-6; TRBD1 was called by the table and not checked on the DNA. TRBV21-1 constitutes a pseudogene. The CDR3 sequence is 16 residues long. The CDR3 nucleotides read TGTGCCAGCAGTCTCTCAGGGACCGACCTTAATTCACCCCTCCACTTT. This gives the protein CASSLSGTDLNSPLHF.

This clonotype has a count of ten or more. The chain links TRBV9 to TRBJ2-1, with 9 bases fitting TRBD2. The ends lost 0 bases at V and 8 bases at J; junction bases unmatched: 6. The CDR3 covers 15 residues. Germline CDR1 is SGDLS and CDR2 is YYNGEE. The DNA of the CDR3 is TGTGCCAGCAGCGTAGATAGCGGGAGTCGGGATGAGCAGTTCTTC. Its translation: CASSVDSGSRDEQFF.

This clonotype was seen at least ten times. The chain joins TRBV24-1 to TRBJ2-7, with D possibly being TRBD1 or TRBD2 (6 bases each). The CDR3 is made up of 14 amino acids. V was clipped by 9 bases and J by 0 bases, with 14 bases between them. The germline V gene encodes CDR1 KGHDR and CDR2 SFDVKD. CDR3 sequence: CATAEGGRSYEQYF. The CDR3, as DNA: TGTGCCACCGCCGAGGGGGGCCGCTCCTACGAGCAGTACTTC.

This clonotype was recorded at least ten times. The chain joins TRBV5-1 to TRBJ2-5; the match to TRBD1 covers 8 bases. Trimming took 3 bases from V and 4 from J; bases not matched to a gene: 2. CDR3 length: 13 residues. CDR1 and CDR2 from the germline V gene are SGHRS and YFSETQ. The CDR3 bases are TGCGCCAGCAGCTCCGGACAGGGAGAGACCCAGTACTTC. Translation: CASSSGQGETQYF. The whole variable domain, remainder taken from reference TRBV5-1 and TRBJ2-5, is KAGVTQTPRYLIKTRGQQVTLSCSPISGHRSVSWYQQTPGQGLQFLFEYFSETQRNKGNFPGRFSGRQFSNSRSEMNVSTLELGDSALYLCASSSGQGETQYFGPGTRLLVL.

This clonotype was observed a few times. The V gene is TRBV5-1, the J gene TRBJ2-5; no clear D. CDR1 and CDR2 (germline): SGHRS, YFSETQ. CDR3 length: 11 amino acids. Trimming removed 5 bases from V and 3 bases from J, with 5 bases in between. CDR3 in amino acids: CASRSEETQYF. For the CDR3, the DNA is TGCGCCAGCAGGTCGGAAGAGACCCAGTACTTC.